This TCR beta chain was found in a study of neurological immune-mediated disorders. Study-wide points: CDR3 amino acid sequences found in expanded clones were never shared across subjects, suggesting private repertoires in all groups. A possible signature appeared as one related-CDR3 cluster, in which phylogenetic grouping placed the repertoires of 18 of 34 multiple sclerosis patients.

In its sample, this clonotype was seen many times. Its antigen is not known. The cDNA was synthesized by means of template-switch 5'RACE, which was carried out with 10-nucleotide random UMIs. TCRdb passed the 5' RACE reads through MiXCR, listing each CDR3 protein once. There are roughly 89,000 distinct CDR3 sequences in the sample; just over 2.5% occur only once, and more than 0.95% lies in the top ten. The CDR3 spans 17 residues. Per germline, CDR1 SGHDT and CDR2 YYEEEE. V was trimmed by 3 bases and J by 0 bases, leaving 18 bases between them. The TCR was taken from a woman aged 25 to 39 with multiple sclerosis. Sample: PBMCs. This chain uses TRBV5-6 with TRBJ1-1; D call uncertain. The CDR3 loop is CASSSLTLGVLNTEAFF. For the CDR3, the DNA is TGTGCCAGCAGCTCCTTAACCCTAGGCGTTTTGAACACTGAAGCTTTCTTT. The full variable domain, its missing parts supplied by reference TRBV5-6 and TRBJ1-1, is DAGVTQSPTHLIKTRGQQVTLRCSPKSGHDTVSWYQQALGQGPQFIFQYYEEEERQRGNFPDRFSGHQFPNYSSELNVNALLLGDSALYLCASSSLTLGVLNTEAFFGQGTRLTVV.